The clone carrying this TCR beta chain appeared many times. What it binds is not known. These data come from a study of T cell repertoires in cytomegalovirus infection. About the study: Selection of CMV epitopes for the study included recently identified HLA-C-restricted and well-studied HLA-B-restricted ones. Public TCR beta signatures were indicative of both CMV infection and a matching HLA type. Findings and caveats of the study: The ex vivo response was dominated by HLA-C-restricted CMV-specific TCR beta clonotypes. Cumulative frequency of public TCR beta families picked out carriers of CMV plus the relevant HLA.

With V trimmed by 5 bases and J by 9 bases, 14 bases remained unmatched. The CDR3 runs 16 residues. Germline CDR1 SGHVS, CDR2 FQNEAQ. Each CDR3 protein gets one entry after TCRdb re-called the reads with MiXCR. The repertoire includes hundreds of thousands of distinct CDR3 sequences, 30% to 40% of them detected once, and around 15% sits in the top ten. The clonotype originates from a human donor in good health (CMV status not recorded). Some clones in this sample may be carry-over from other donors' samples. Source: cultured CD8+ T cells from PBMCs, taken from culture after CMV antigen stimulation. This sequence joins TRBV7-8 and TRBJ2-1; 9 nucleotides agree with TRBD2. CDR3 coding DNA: TGTGCCAGCAGCCCTCGAGGCAGCGGGGGGCCACGTGAGCAGTTCTTC. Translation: CASSPRGSGGPREQFF.